This T cell receptor (beta chain) came from a study of blood T cells in healthy people across ages. Study-wide results and caveats: Long-lived donors exceeded aged donors in naive CD4+ cells and diversity.

The second PCR ran about 6 to 12 cycles with a sample-barcoded 5' primer and J-beta primers. A single record per CDR3 protein comes from TCRdb applying MiXCR to the 5' RACE reads. The sample carries about 1.4 million distinct CDR3 sequences, around 59% recorded once. This CDR3 spans 13 amino acids. V lost 6 bases to trimming and J lost 9 bases, with 17 bases between them. Per germline, CDR1 MNHEY and CDR2 SVGAGI. About this clonotype: Its target is unknown.

The TCR sequence derives from a man aged 18 to 30 in good health. Sequenced sample: blood. The chain employs TRBV6-5 and TRBJ1-2, with no clear D. CDR3 in amino acids: CASSQDFHWSYTF. The CDR3 region has the DNA TGTGCCAGCAGCCAGGACTTTCACTGGAGCTACACCTTC.